The sequence of this T cell receptor beta chain was determined in a study of cytomegalovirus exposure and HLA in healthy donors. General observations from the study: The authors confirmed in vitro that a few CMV-associated chains were specific for CMV antigens. Most subjects had HLA-A and HLA-B alleles reportedly predicted accurately by TCR beta sequences.

The PCR had 60 Vbeta and 13 Jbeta primers. Repertoires were generated with immunoSEQ multiplex PCR, while TCRdb's copy carries only in-frame clones and drops some. The sample includes about 89,000 clones, around nine tenths seen only once; the top ten take around a tenth. V dropped 6 bases and J dropped 5; count of bases not matched to a gene: 8. Germline V gene data show CDR1 as MDHEN and CDR2 as SYDVKM. The CDR3 has 14 residues. For this clone: Its antigen remains unknown.

The chain combines TRBV28 with TRBJ1-2; TRBD1 matches 8 bases. Sequencing used PBMCs. This TCR derives from a man in his thirties or forties in good health and CMV-seropositive. The CDR3 is CASRTRTGSYGYTF. CDR3 bases: TGTGCCAGCAGGACGAGGACAGGGTCTTATGGCTACACCTTC.